These T cell receptor beta chains were read from a single sample in a study of blood T cell repertoires in COVID-19. Measured with immunoSEQ multiplex PCR; TCRdb has only the in-frame clones, and not every one. The sample carries about 460,000 clones, about 88% recorded once. Sample: PBMCs or T cells enriched from blood (not recorded which). The receptors come from a woman aged 55 to 70 who had recovered from COVID-19. Each CDR3 is given with its conserved first and last residue. The D gene is left open where the match is weak. Part of the rows lack a size; the others show once, few, many or a class for expanded clones.

V gene	clone size	D gene	J gene	CDR3 protein	CDR3 DNA
TRBV11-2	.	TRBD1	TRBJ1-1	CASSLPGTGGLTAFF	TGTGCCAGCAGCTTACCGGGGACAGGGGGGCTCACGGCTTTCTTT
TRBV5-4	once	.	TRBJ2-3	CASSLYTSTDTQYF	TGTGCCAGCAGCTTGTATACTAGCACAGATACGCAGTATTTT
TRBV5-1	.	.	TRBJ1-1	CASSLARDWSTEAFF	TGCGCCAGCAGCTTGGCCAGGGATTGGAGCACTGAAGCTTTCTTT
TRBV19	.	.	TRBJ1-1	CASSTPGEANTEAFF	TGTGCCAGTAGTACCCCAGGGGAAGCGAACACTGAAGCTTTCTTT
TRBV2	few	TRBD2	TRBJ2-2	CASSVLAADQRELFF	TGTGCCAGCAGTGTCCTAGCGGCGGACCAACGGGAGCTGTTTTTT
TRBV19	.	.	TRBJ2-3	CASSIDGGQQYF	TGTGCCAGTAGTATAGATGGGGGACAGCAGTATTTT
TRBV5-3	.	.	TRBJ1-5	CARRGGVGRWASNQPQHF	TGTGCCAGAAGGGGGGGAGTCGGCCGGTGGGCTAGCAATCAGCCCCAGCATTTT
TRBV7-9	.	.	TRBJ2-1	CASSLVGEQFF	TGTGCCAGCAGCTTAGTCGGTGAGCAGTTCTTC
TRBV7-8	few	TRBD1	TRBJ2-7	CASSRRQGSEQYF	TGTGCCAGCAGCCGGAGACAGGGGTCCGAGCAGTACTTC
TRBV24-1	.	.	TRBJ2-1	CATSDLAGASHEQFF	TGTGCCACCAGTGATTTGGCGGGGGCGTCCCATGAGCAGTTCTTC
TRBV30	.	.	TRBJ2-2	CAWRFAGGELFF	TGTGCCTGGAGGTTCGCGGGCGGGGAGCTGTTTTTT
TRBV19	.	.	TRBJ1-6	CASRDESGNSPLHF	TGTGCCAGTAGGGACGAGTCGGGAAATTCACCCCTCCACTTT
TRBV24-1	.	.	TRBJ2-1	CATSKDQVSYNEQFF	TGTGCCACCAGTAAGGATCAGGTCTCCTACAATGAGCAGTTCTTC
TRBV5-4	.	.	TRBJ2-5	CASSFPDSKETQYF	TGTGCCAGCAGCTTCCCGGACAGCAAAGAGACCCAGTACTTC
TRBV15	.	.	TRBJ2-3	CATSSRRGTQYF	TGTGCCACCAGCTCCCGGAGGGGTACGCAGTATTTT
TRBV11-2	.	TRBD1	TRBJ1-4	CASSGTGGSREKLFF	TGTGCCAGCAGCGGTACAGGGGGCAGTCGTGAAAAACTGTTTTTT
TRBV24-1	.	.	TRBJ1-2	CATSGGDYGYTF	TGTGCCACCAGTGGGGGAGACTATGGCTACACCTTC
TRBV29-1	.	TRBD1	TRBJ2-3	CSVARGPKSTDTQYF	TGCAGCGTTGCTAGGGGGCCCAAAAGCACAGATACGCAGTATTTT